This TCR beta chain is drawn from a study of technical replicates of blood from several donors. Generated by immunoSEQ multiplex PCR, the TCRdb table keeps only in-frame clones and is missing some. The table records 65,000 to 90,000 clones, about 86% of them present only once. Trimming pared 6 bases from V and 6 bases from J, leaving 9 bases between. CDR1 and CDR2 from the germline V gene are MNHEY and SVGAGI. CDR3 length equals 11 residues. The chain is built from TRBV6-5 and TRBJ2-7; possible D gene TRBD2, 6 bases. The receptor was isolated from a human donor in good health. Some clones in this sample may be carry-over from other donors' samples. Sample: PBMCs. The CDR3: CASRRGGEQYF. For the CDR3, the DNA is TGTGCCAGCAGGAGGGGAGGCGAGCAGTACTTC.